The sample holds many counts of the clone carrying this T cell receptor (beta chain). During its preparation, the TCRbeta library received unique molecular identifiers. MiXCR, run by TCRdb on the PCR reads, gives a single entry per CDR3 protein. The sample holds 200,000 to 300,000 distinct CDR3 sequences, about 11% seen once. The entry originates in a study of T-cell reconstitution after alpha-beta-depleted transplantation in children. V was cut by 5 bases and J by 0 bases, with 20 bases left in between. The germline CDR1 and CDR2 sequences are MNHEY and SVGAGI. The length of the CDR3 is 18 residues. The sequencing used PBMCs from the stem cell graft donor, collected from the stem cell graft. The chain combines TRBV6-5 with TRBJ1-3, with D maybe TRBD1 (5 bases). The TCR comes from a human donor who donated a stem cell graft to a child with acute lymphoblastic leukemia. The CDR3 nucleotides read TGTGCCAGCAGTAGGGGAACGGGAACGTTATTCTCTGGAAACACCATATATTTT. Translation: CASSRGTGTLFSGNTIYF.